Sequencing of this TCR beta chain was carried out in a study of regulatory T cells in long-lasting Graves disease. Time point: newly diagnosed GD, antithyroid drugs for less than 3 months. PBMCs provided the RNA from which the TCR library was made. Patients were from an endocrinology department in Xi'an, China. This clonotype has a count of ten or more. Arm-PCR of CDR3 regions and iRepertoire HTBI primers were the basis on which TCR beta libraries were built. Per the original data handling: From all samples, identification returned 14 TRBJ and approximately 63 TRBV segments. TCRdb reprocessed the multiplex PCR reads via MiXCR and lists one record per CDR3 protein. TCRdb's processing, not the study's, gives the V and J calls here. The sample lists 350,000 to 550,000 distinct CDR3 sequences, 15% occurring once. Deletions cut 3 bases from V and 5 bases from J, with 6 bases between. Germline V CDR1 and CDR2: DFQATT, SNEGSKA (reference sequence). This CDR3 has 11 residues.

The same sample was also studied in work on T cells in Graves' hyperthyroidism and ophthalmopathy.

The sample consisted of peripheral blood mononuclear cells (PBMCs), taken at new diagnosis, from a patient treated with antithyroid drugs. This TCR derives from a woman aged 25 to 39 with Graves disease. J is TRBJ2-3 and V is TRBV20-1, with D unclear. The CDR3 DNA sequence: TGCAGTGCTAGCGTGGGAGATACGCAGTATTTT. As protein: CSASVGDTQYF.